This TCR beta chain was documented in a study of T cell responses to AZD1222 COVID-19 vaccine. Findings and limits, study-wide: The donor cohort was predominantly white British with a female majority, and clonal diversity may have been underestimated. Compared with day 0, the breadth and depth of the Spike-specific TCR repertoire rose significantly after two doses of AZD1222. Sampled repertoires all dated from after the peak T cell response.

Sequenced by immunoSEQ multiplex PCR; TCRdb stores in-frame clones only, minus some. Of 140,000 or so clones listed, around 90% are singletons. This CDR3 contains 17 residues. Germline V gene data show CDR1 as LGHNA and CDR2 as YNFKEQ. Between the trimmed V and J ends, which lost 4 bases and 0 bases, there was a span of 16 bases. Only one count was recorded for this clone. Its antigen is undetermined. Sequencing was performed on peripheral blood, taken 28 days after the second AZD1222 dose. This rearrangement joins TRBV4-2 to TRBJ1-3; D is undetermined. This TCR came from an adult who received the AZD1222 COVID-19 vaccine. The DNA for the CDR3 is TGTGCCAGCAGCCGAGCCCCGGACGTACTCTCTGGAAACACCATATATTTT. Its protein product is CASSRAPDVLSGNTIYF.